The source of this TCR beta chain is a study of blood T cell repertoires in COVID-19. Background on the study: Some COVID-19 samples were acute and others convalescent; all came from the United States, Italy and Spain. The analysed material was cDNA or gDNA that came from T cells, B-cell-depleted T cells, or PBMCs.

Original analysis: Cell counts per sample came from amplifying reference gene primers. Here immunoSEQ multiplex PCR was the method, and the copy in TCRdb shows in-frame clones only, minus some. That table is the source of V, J and clone size, and D and trimming were worked out from the DNA. In the table there are some 150,000 clones, around 81% of which are singletons. The source of this sequence is an older woman with active or convalescent COVID-19. The sequenced material came from peripheral blood.

CDR3 region: CASSAGPEETQYF. CDR3 nucleotides: TGTGCCAGCAGTGCAGGGCCCGAAGAGACCCAGTACTTC. V is TRBV6-4 and J is TRBJ2-5, with D possibly matching TRBD1 (5 bases). From germline, CDR1 is MRHNA and CDR2 SNTAGT. Trimming left V 4 bases short and J 3 bases short, with 9 bases between. CDR3 length equals 13 residues.